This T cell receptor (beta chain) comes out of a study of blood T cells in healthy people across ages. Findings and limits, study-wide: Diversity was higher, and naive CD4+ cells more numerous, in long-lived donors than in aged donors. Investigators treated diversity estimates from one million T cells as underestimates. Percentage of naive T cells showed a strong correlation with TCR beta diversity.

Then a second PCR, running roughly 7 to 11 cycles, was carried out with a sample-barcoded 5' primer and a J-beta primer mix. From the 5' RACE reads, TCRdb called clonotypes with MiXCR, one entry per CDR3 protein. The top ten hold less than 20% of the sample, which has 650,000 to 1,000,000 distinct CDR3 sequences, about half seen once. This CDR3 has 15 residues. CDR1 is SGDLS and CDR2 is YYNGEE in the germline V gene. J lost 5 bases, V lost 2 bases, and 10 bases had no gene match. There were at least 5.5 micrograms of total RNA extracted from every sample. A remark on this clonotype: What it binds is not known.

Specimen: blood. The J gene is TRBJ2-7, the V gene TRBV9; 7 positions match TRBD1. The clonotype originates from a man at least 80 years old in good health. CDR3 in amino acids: CASSVEQGSRDEQYF. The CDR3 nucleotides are TGTGCCAGCAGCGTCGAACAGGGGTCTCGGGACGAGCAGTACTTC.